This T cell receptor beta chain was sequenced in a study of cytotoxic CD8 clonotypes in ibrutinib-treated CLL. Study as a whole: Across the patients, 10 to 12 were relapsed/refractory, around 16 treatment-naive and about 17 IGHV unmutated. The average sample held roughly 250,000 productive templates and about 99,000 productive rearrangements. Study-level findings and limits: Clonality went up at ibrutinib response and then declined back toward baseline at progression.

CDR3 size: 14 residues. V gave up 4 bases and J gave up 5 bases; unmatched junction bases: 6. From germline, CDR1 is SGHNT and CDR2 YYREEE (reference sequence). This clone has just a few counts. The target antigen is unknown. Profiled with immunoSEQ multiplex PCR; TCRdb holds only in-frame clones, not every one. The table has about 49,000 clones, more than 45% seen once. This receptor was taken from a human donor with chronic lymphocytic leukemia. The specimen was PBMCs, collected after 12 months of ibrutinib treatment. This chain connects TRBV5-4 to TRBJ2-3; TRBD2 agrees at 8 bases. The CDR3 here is CASSMGLGEDTQYF. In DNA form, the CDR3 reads TGTGCCAGCAGCATGGGACTAGGCGAAGATACGCAGTATTTT.